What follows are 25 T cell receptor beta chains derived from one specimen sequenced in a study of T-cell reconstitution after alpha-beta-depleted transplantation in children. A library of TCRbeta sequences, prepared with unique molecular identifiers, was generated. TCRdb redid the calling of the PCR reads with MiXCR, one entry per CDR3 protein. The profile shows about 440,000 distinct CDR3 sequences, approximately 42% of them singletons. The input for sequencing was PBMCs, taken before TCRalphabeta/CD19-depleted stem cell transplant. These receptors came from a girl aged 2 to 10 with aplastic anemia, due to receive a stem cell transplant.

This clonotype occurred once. The CDR3 sequence: CASSYAVPGEQYF. The CDR3 coding sequence is TGTGCCAGCAGTTACGCGGTTCCGGGCGAGCAGTACTTC. The chain is built from TRBV6-5 and TRBJ2-7; D is unresolved. The CDR3 sequence is 13 residues long. Per the germline V gene, CDR1 is MNHEY and CDR2 is SVGAGI. Trimming shortened V by 2 bases and J by 6 bases, and 11 bases separated the two germline ends.

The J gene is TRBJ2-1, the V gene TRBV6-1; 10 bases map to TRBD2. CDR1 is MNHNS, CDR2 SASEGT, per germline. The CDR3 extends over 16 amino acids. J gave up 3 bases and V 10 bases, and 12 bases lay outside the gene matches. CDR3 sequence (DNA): TGTGCCATCTCGCGTCTAGCGGGAGCCCTCTACAATGAGCAGTTCTTC. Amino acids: CAISRLAGALYNEQFF.

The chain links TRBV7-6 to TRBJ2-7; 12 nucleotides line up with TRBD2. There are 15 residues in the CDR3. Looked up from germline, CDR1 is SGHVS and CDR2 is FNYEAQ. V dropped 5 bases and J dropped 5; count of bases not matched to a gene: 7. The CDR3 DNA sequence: TGTGCCAGCAGCACCCGGACTAGCGGGAAGGACGAGCAGTACTTC. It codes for CASSTRTSGKDEQYF. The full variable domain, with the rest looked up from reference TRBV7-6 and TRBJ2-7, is GAGVSQSPRYKVTKRGQDVALRCDPISGHVSLYWYRQALGQGPEFLTYFNYEAQQDKSGLPNDRFSAERPEGSISTLTIQRTEQRDSAMYRCASSTRTSGKDEQYFGPGTRLTVT.

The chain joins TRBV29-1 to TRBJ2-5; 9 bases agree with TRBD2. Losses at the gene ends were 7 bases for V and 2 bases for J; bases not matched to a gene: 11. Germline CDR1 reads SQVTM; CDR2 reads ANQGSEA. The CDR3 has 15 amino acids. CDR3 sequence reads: CSALALREGQETQYF. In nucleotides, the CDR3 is TGCAGCGCCCTGGCTCTGCGGGAGGGGCAAGAGACCCAGTACTTC.

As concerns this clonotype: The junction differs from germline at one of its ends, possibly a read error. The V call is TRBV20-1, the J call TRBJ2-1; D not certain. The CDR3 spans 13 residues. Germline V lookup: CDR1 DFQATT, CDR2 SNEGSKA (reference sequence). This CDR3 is CCARRLTYNEQFF. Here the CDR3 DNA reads TGCTGTGCTAGGCGCCTAACCTACAATGAGCAGTTCTTC.

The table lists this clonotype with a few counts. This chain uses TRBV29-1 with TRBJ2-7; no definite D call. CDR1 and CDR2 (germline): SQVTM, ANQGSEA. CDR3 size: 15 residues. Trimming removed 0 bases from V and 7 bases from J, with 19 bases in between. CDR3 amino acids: CSVEEGLNTAGEQYF. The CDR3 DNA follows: TGCAGCGTTGAAGAAGGCCTTAATACCGCTGGGGAGCAGTACTTC.

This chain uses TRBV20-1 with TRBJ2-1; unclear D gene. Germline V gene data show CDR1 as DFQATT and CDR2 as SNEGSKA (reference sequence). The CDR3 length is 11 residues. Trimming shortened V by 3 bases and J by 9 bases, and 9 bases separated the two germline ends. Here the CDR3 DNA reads TGCAGTGCTAGTGGGTCTGGTGAGCAGTTCTTC. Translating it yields CSASGSGEQFF.

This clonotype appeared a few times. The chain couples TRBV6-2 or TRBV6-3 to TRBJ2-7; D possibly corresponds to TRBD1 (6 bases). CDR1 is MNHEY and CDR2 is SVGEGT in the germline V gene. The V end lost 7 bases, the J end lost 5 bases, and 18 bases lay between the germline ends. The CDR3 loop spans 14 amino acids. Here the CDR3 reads CASNWAPEGDEQYF. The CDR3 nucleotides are TGTGCCAGCAACTGGGCCCCCGAGGGGGACGAGCAGTACTTC.

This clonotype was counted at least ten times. Written as DNA, the CDR3 is TGCGCCAGCAGCTTTAATGGGGTGGCCGTCGAGGGCACTGAAGCTTTCTTT. Amino acids: CASSFNGVAVEGTEAFF. This chain uses TRBV5-1 with TRBJ1-1, with D hard to call. CDR1 is SGHRS, CDR2 YFSETQ, per germline. The CDR3 is 17 amino acids. Trimming removed 2 bases at V and 4 bases at J, with 21 bases between.

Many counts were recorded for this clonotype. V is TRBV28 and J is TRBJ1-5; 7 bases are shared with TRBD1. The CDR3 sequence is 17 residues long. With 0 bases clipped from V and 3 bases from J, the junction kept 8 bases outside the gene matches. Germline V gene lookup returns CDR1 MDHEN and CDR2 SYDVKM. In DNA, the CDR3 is TGTGCCAGCAGTTTATGGTCGACAGGGACGCCCAATCAGCCCCAGCATTTT. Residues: CASSLWSTGTPNQPQHF.

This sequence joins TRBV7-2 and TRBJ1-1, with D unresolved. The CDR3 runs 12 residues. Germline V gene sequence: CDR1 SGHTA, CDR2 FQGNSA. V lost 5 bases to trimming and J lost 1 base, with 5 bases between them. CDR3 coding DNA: TGTGCCAGCAGCCACGGGAACACTGAAGCTTTCTTT. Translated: CASSHGNTEAFF.

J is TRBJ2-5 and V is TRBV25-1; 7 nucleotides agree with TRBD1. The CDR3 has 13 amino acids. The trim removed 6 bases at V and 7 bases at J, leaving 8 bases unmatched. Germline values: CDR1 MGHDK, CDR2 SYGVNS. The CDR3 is CASSPGTAATQYF. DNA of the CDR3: TGTGCCAGCAGCCCCGGGACAGCCGCGACCCAGTACTTC.

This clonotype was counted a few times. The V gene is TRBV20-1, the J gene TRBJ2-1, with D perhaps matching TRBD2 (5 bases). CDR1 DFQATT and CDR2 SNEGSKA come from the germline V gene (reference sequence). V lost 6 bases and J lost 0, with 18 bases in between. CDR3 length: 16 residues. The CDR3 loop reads CSAPLGPGSSYNEQFF. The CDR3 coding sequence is TGCAGTGCACCCTTGGGTCCGGGGAGCTCCTACAATGAGCAGTTCTTC.

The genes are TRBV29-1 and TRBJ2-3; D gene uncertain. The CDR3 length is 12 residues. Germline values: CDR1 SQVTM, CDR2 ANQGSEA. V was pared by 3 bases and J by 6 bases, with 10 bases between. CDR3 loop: CSVEAFPDTQYF. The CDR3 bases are TGCAGCGTTGAGGCTTTCCCTGATACGCAGTATTTT.

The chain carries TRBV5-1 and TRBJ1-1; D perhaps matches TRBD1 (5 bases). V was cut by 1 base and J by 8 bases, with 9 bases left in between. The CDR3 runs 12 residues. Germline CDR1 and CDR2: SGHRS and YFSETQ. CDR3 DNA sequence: TGCGCCAGCAGCTTGCTGGGACGGGAAGCTTTCTTT. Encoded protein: CASSLLGREAFF.

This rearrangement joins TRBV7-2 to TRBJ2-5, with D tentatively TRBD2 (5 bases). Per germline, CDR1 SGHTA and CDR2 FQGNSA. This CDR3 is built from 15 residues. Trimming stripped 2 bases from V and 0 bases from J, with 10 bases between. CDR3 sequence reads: CASSLNGVYQETQYF. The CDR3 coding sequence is TGTGCCAGCAGCTTAAACGGGGTTTACCAAGAGACCCAGTACTTC.

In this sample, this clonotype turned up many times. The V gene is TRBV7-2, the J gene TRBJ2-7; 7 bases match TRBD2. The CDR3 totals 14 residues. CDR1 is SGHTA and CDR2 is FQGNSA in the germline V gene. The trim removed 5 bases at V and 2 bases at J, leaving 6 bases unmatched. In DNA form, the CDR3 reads TGTGCCAGCAGCCTTAGCGGGCGCACCTACGAGCAGTACTTC. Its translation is CASSLSGRTYEQYF.

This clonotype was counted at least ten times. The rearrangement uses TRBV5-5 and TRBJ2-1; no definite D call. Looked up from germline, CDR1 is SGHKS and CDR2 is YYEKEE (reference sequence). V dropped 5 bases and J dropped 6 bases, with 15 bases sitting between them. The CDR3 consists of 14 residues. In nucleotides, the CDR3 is TGTGCCAGCAGTTGGGGTCAAGTGGGCAATGAGCAGTTCTTC. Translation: CASSWGQVGNEQFF.

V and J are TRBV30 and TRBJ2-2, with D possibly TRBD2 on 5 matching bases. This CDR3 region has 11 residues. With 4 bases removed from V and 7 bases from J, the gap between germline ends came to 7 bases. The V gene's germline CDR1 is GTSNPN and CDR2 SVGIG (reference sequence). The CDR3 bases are TGTGCCTGGAACCGGGACGGGGAGCTGTTTTTT. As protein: CAWNRDGELFF.

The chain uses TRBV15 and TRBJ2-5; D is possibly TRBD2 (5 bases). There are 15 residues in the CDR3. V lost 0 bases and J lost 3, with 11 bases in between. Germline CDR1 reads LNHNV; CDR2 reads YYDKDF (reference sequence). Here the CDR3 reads CATSRDSYGKETQYF. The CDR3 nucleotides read TGTGCCACCAGCAGAGATTCGTACGGGAAAGAGACCCAGTACTTC.

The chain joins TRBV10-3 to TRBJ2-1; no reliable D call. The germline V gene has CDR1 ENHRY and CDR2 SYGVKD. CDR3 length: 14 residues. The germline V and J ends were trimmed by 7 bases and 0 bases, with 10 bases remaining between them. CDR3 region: CAIKGSNSYNEQFF. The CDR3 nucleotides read TGTGCCATCAAGGGCTCTAACTCCTACAATGAGCAGTTCTTC.

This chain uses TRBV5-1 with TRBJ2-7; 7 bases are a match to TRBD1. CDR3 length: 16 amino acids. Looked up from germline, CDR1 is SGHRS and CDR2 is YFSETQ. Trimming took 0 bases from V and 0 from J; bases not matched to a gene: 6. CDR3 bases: TGCGCCAGCAGCTTGGGTACAGGGGATCCCTCCTACGAGCAGTACTTC. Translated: CASSLGTGDPSYEQYF.

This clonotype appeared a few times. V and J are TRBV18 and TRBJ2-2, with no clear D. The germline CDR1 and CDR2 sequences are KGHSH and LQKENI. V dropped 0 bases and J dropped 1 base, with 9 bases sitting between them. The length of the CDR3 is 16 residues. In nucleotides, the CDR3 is TGTGCCAGCTCACCACCGGAGCACCTGAACACCGGGGAGCTGTTTTTT. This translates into CASSPPEHLNTGELFF.

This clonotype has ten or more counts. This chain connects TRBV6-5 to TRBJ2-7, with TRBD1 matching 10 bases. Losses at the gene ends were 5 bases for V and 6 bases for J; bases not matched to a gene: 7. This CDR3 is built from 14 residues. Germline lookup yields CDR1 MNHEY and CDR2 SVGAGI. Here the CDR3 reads CASSNYGDRGEQYF. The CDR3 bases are TGTGCCAGCAGTAACTACGGGGACAGGGGCGAGCAGTACTTC.

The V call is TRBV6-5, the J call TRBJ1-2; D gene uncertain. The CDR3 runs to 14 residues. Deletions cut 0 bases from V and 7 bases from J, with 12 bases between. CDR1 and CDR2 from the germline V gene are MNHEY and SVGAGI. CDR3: CASSYSSATSGYTF. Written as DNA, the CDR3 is TGTGCCAGCAGTTACTCTAGCGCGACAAGTGGCTACACCTTC.